This T cell receptor beta chain was recovered during a study of cytomegalovirus exposure and HLA in healthy donors. About the research overall: A data release that came early held approximately 92 million unique TCRs from HLA-typed donors.

Primers included in the PCR were 60 Vbeta and 13 Jbeta primers. Libraries were prepared by immunoSEQ multiplex PCR; TCRdb keeps only in-frame clonotypes and omits some of them. The table lists some 130,000 clones, over 70% of them singletons, with 7% in the top ten. This clone has a single count. Its antigen is currently unknown. The junction had 5 bases not matched to a gene; V was cut back by 0 bases and J by 2 bases. Germline V gene data show CDR1 as SQVTM and CDR2 as ANQGSEA. This CDR3 has 16 residues. General study points: It was only CMV serostatus that was available as immune exposure information. It was reported in a later analysis that an Asian-associated ancestry cluster showed fewer N-insertions than the 666-donor mean.

The sample was PBMCs. The TCR comes from a man aged 30 to 39 in good health and CMV-seronegative. This chain connects TRBV29-1 to TRBJ2-3, with 10 bases that match TRBD2. This CDR3 reads CSVEDFTSGVTDTQYF. In DNA form, the CDR3 reads TGCAGCGTTGAAGATTTTACTAGCGGGGTCACAGATACGCAGTATTTT.